The subject of this entry is one TCR beta chain. These data come from a study of blood T cell repertoires in COVID-19. Overall study context: T cells, B-cell-depleted T cells, or PBMCs provided the cDNA or gDNA that served as material.

CDR3 length: 15 amino acids. V shed 3 bases, J shed 2 bases, and the junction held 5 bases outside the gene matches. Germline loops: CDR1 MGHDK, CDR2 SYGVNS. TCRdb keeps only in-frame clones here, not all; method: immunoSEQ multiplex PCR. The repertoire has over 120,000 clones, approximately 84% of them found once; the top ten carry around 4%. The sample comprised peripheral blood. The clonotype originates from a woman in her sixties with acute or convalescent COVID-19. The V and J genes are TRBV25-1 and TRBJ2-7; 9 nucleotides agree with TRBD2. CDR3 amino acids: CASSEVAGGPYEQYF. CDR3 in DNA: TGTGCCAGCAGTGAGGTTGCGGGAGGGCCCTACGAGCAGTACTTC.